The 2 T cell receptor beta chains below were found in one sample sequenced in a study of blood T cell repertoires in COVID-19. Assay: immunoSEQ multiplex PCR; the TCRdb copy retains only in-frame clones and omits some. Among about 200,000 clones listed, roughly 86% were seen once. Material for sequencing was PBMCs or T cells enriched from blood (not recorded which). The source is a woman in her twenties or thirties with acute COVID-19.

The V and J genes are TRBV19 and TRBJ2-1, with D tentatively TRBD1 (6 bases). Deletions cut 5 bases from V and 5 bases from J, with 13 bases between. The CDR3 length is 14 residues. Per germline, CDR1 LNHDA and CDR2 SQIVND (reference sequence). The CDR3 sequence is CASSLQGFNNEQFF. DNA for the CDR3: TGTGCCAGTAGTCTCCAGGGGTTTAACAATGAGCAGTTCTTC. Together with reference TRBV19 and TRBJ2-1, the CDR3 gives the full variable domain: DGGITQSPKYLFRKEGQNVTLSCEQNLNHDAMYWYRQDPGQGLRLIYYSQIVNDFQKGDIAEGYSVSREKKESFPLTVTSAQKNPTAFYLCASSLQGFNNEQFFGPGTRLTVL.

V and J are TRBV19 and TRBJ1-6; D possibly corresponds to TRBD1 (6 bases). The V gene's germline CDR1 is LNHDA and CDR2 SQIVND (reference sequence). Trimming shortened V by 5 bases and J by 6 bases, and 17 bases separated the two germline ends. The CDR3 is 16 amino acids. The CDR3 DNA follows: TGTGCCAGTAGTGTCCAGGGGAAAGGGGGTAATTCACCCCTCCACTTT. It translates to CASSVQGKGGNSPLHF.